The rows below give T cell receptor beta chains drawn from one sample of a study of blood T cell repertoires in COVID-19. Sequenced by immunoSEQ multiplex PCR; TCRdb stores in-frame clones only, minus some. The sample has 7,000 to 8,500 clones; roughly 88% are singletons. Sequencing used peripheral blood. Every receptor here comes from a woman between 45 and 65 years old with active or convalescent COVID-19. Each CDR3 is given with its conserved first and last residue. D genes are given only for firm matches. Expanded clones are given a class, and other clones once, few, many or no size at all.

>TRBJ1-2|once|NA|TRBV11-2
CASSRQANYGYTF
TGTGCCAGCAGCCGACAGGCTAACTATGGCTACACCTTC
>TRBJ2-7|NA|TRBD2|TRBV15
CATSPGGVGAYEQYF
TGTGCCACCAGCCCCGGGGGGGTGGGAGCCTACGAGCAGTACTTC
>TRBJ1-1|NA|NA|TRBV29-1
CSVSWTENTEAFF
TGCAGCGTTTCTTGGACAGAGAACACTGAAGCTTTCTTT
>TRBJ2-1|NA|TRBD2|TRBV15
CATSRDQASGRYEQFF
TGTGCCACCAGCAGAGATCAGGCTAGCGGGCGGTATGAGCAGTTCTTC
>TRBJ2-7|NA|NA|TRBV21-1
CASSKAYSGRCEQYF
TGTGCCAGCAGCAAAGCCTACAGCGGGAGATGCGAGCAGTACTTC
>TRBJ2-1|NA|TRBD1|TRBV18
CASSPPGQGAGEQFF
TGTGCCAGCTCACCTCCGGGACAGGGGGCAGGTGAGCAGTTCTTC
>TRBJ2-7|NA|NA|TRBV6-1
CASSQTGYEQYF
TGTGCCAGCAGTCAAACAGGCTACGAGCAGTACTTC
>TRBJ2-3|NA|TRBD2|TRBV7-7
CASSSSGGDTDTQYF
TGTGCTAGCAGCTCTAGCGGGGGGGACACAGATACGCAGTATTTT
>TRBJ1-5|once|NA|TRBV27
CASSFGRASNQPQHF
TGTGCCAGCAGTTTTGGGCGTGCTAGCAATCAGCCCCAGCATTTT
>TRBJ1-5|once|NA|TRBV7-2
CASSIGGVNQPQHF
TGTGCCAGCAGCATCGGAGGGGTAAATCAGCCCCAGCATTTT
>TRBJ2-1|NA|NA|TRBV12-3/TRBV12-4
CASSPATLSEQFF
TGTGCCAGCAGTCCAGCGACGCTGAGCGAGCAGTTCTTC
>TRBJ1-5|NA|TRBD1|TRBV18
CASSLGQGNQPQHF
TGTGCCAGCTCACTGGGACAGGGCAATCAGCCCCAGCATTTT
>TRBJ2-3|NA|NA|TRBV7-2
CASSLFAGDTQYF
TGTGCCAGCAGCTTATTCGCGGGTGATACGCAGTATTTT
>TRBJ1-2|NA|NA|TRBV11-2
CASSFSEGNYGYTF
TGTGCCAGCAGCTTTTCGGAGGGGAACTATGGCTACACCTTC
>TRBJ2-7|few|TRBD2|TRBV9
CASSRLAGPYEQYF
TGTGCCAGCAGCCGACTAGCGGGACCCTACGAGCAGTACTTC
>TRBJ1-3|NA|TRBD1|TRBV30
CAWSTSILGQGALRNTIYF
TGTGCCTGGAGTACATCGATCCTAGGACAGGGCGCCTTAAGAAACACCATATATTTT
>TRBJ1-6|NA|TRBD1|TRBV11-2
CASSSGQELHF
TGTGCCAGCAGCTCGGGACAGGAACTCCACTTT
>TRBJ2-5|NA|NA|TRBV10-1
CASSKLVAETQYF
TGCGCCAGCAGCAAACTAGTTGCGGAGACCCAGTACTTC
>TRBJ1-5|NA|TRBD1|TRBV7-2
CASSLGGQGRQPQHF
TGTGCCAGCAGCTTAGGAGGACAGGGGCGGCAGCCCCAGCATTTT
>TRBJ2-3|NA|NA|TRBV12-5
CASGLARHRTDTQYF
TGTGCTAGTGGTTTGGCAAGGCACAGAACAGATACGCAGTATTTT
>TRBJ1-5|NA|NA|TRBV28
CASSVGGAPNQPQHF
TGTGCCAGCAGTGTGGGTGGGGCGCCCAATCAGCCCCAGCATTTT
>TRBJ2-7|NA|NA|TRBV6-2/TRBV6-3
CASSYPESSYEQYF
TGTGCCAGCAGTTACCCGGAGAGCTCCTACGAGCAGTACTTC
>TRBJ2-3|NA|NA|TRBV10-2
CASNESPVSTDTQYF
TGCGCCAGCAATGAGTCTCCCGTATCCACAGATACGCAGTATTTT
>TRBJ1-1|NA|TRBD1|TRBV7-6
CASSLTGTGITEAFF
TGTGCCAGCAGCCTCACCGGGACAGGGATCACTGAAGCTTTCTTT
>TRBJ2-7|NA|TRBD1|TRBV30
CAWTKDRVEQYF
TGTGCCTGGACCAAGGACAGGGTCGAGCAGTACTTC
>TRBJ1-1|NA|NA|TRBV7-9
CASSLFPRGGENTEAFF
TGTGCCAGCAGCCTATTCCCCCGTGGAGGGGAGAACACTGAAGCTTTCTTT
>TRBJ2-1|NA|TRBD2|TRBV2
CATQAGGRGEQFF
TGTGCCACCCAAGCGGGAGGCCGGGGTGAGCAGTTCTTC
>TRBJ2-7|NA|TRBD1|TRBV5-1
CASSPGQGAREQYF
TGCGCCAGCAGCCCGGGACAGGGGGCGCGGGAGCAGTACTTC
>TRBJ1-6|NA|NA|TRBV21-1
CASQRVSSYNSPLHF
TGTGCCAGCCAGCGGGTTAGCTCCTATAATTCACCCCTCCACTTT
>TRBJ1-2|NA|NA|TRBV18
CASSPLRTLNYGYTF
TGTGCCAGCTCACCACTTAGGACTCTAAACTATGGCTACACCTTC
>TRBJ1-2|NA|NA|TRBV27
CASSPQAPYGYTF
TGTGCCAGCAGTCCTCAGGCCCCCTATGGCTACACCTTC
>TRBJ2-3|NA|NA|TRBV6-5
CASSYLGGTDTQYF
TGTGCCAGCAGTTACTTGGGGGGTACAGATACGCAGTATTTT
>TRBJ2-5|NA|NA|TRBV24-1
CATSESVQETQYF
TGTGCCACCAGTGAGTCGGTACAAGAGACCCAGTACTTC
>TRBJ2-7|NA|NA|TRBV12-3/TRBV12-4
CASSLGIAYEQYF
TGTGCCAGCAGTTTAGGTATAGCCTACGAGCAGTACTTC
>TRBJ2-7|NA|NA|TRBV3-1/TRBV3-2
CASSLSSYEQYF
TGTGCCAGCAGCCTGAGCTCCTACGAGCAGTACTTC
>TRBJ1-4|NA|NA|TRBV6-5
CASSYLGATNEKLFF
TGTGCCAGCAGTTACTTGGGGGCGACTAATGAAAAACTGTTTTTT
>TRBJ1-4|NA|NA|TRBV7-9
CASSSGEWVNEKLFF
TGTGCCAGCAGCTCGGGGGAATGGGTTAATGAAAAACTGTTTTTT
>TRBJ1-4|NA|NA|TRBV4-3
CASSFTQGNEKLFF
TGCGCCAGCAGCTTCACACAGGGTAATGAAAAACTGTTTTTT
>TRBJ2-5|NA|NA|TRBV29-1
CSVLLETQYF
TGCAGCGTTCTTTTGGAGACCCAGTACTTC
>TRBJ1-1|NA|TRBD1|TRBV10-3
CAISEVGQLNAEAFF
TGTGCCATCAGTGAGGTGGGACAGCTAAACGCTGAAGCTTTCTTT
>TRBJ2-7|NA|NA|TRBV6-5
CASSKDSSYEQYF
TGTGCCAGCAGTAAGGACAGCTCCTACGAGCAGTACTTC
>TRBJ2-1|once|TRBD2|TRBV29-1
CSVEYASGSWEQFF
TGCAGCGTTGAATACGCTAGCGGGAGTTGGGAGCAGTTCTTC
>TRBJ1-4|NA|TRBD1|TRBV10-3
CAISEEYRGFNEKLFF
TGTGCCATCAGTGAAGAATACAGGGGATTTAATGAAAAACTGTTTTTT
>TRBJ2-1|NA|NA|TRBV4-3
CASSQVRSYNEQFF
TGCGCCAGCAGCCAAGTCCGGAGCTACAATGAGCAGTTCTTC
>TRBJ1-2|NA|NA|TRBV9
CASSAGLDYGYTF
TGTGCCAGCAGCGCCGGACTGGACTATGGCTACACCTTC
>TRBJ1-2|NA|TRBD1|TRBV2
CASSTGTGMGYTF
TGTGCCAGCAGTACCGGGACAGGGATGGGCTACACCTTC
>TRBJ2-5|NA|TRBD2|TRBV15
CATSLRGGGETQYF
TGTGCCACCAGCCTGCGGGGGGGAGGAGAGACCCAGTACTTC
>TRBJ1-1|NA|NA|TRBV6-5
CASRQYTEAFF
TGTGCCAGCCGACAGTACACTGAAGCTTTCTTT
>TRBJ2-5|NA|NA|TRBV19
CASSILVASGTQYF
TGTGCCAGTAGTATTCTGGTGGCTTCGGGGACCCAGTACTTC
>TRBJ2-2|NA|TRBD1|TRBV10-1
CASSRQGGTGELFF
TGCGCCAGCAGCCGACAGGGCGGCACCGGGGAGCTGTTTTTT
>TRBJ2-1|NA|TRBD2|TRBV28
CASSFPYGLVTSYNEQFF
TGTGCCAGCAGTTTCCCCTATGGACTAGTCACCTCCTACAATGAGCAGTTCTTC
>TRBJ1-2|NA|NA|TRBV6-2/TRBV6-3
CASSPPPGANYGYTF
TGTGCCAGCAGCCCTCCCCCGGGAGCTAACTATGGCTACACCTTC
>TRBJ2-7|NA|TRBD2|TRBV15
CATSGPWDGTSGSKGYEQYF
TGTGCCACCAGCGGCCCTTGGGACGGGACTAGCGGGAGTAAAGGCTACGAGCAGTACTTC
>TRBJ1-1|NA|TRBD1|TRBV9
CASSAGGPEAFF
TGTGCCAGCAGCGCAGGGGGACCTGAAGCTTTCTTT